One sample yielded the 22 T cell receptor beta chains listed below, sequenced in a study of blood T cell repertoires in COVID-19 (dated by TCRdb to about 2020). Libraries came from the immunoSEQ multiplex PCR assay. TCRdb retrieved this table from immuneACCESS and kept in-frame rearrangements only. Not all clones are present; in checked studies, unresolved V genes account for under half, and no reason is known for the remainder. The sample table records 60,000 to 90,000 clones; 74% of these occur just once. The ten largest make up about 2.5% of the sample. Sequencing was carried out using peripheral blood. The source is a human donor with acute or convalescent COVID-19. The donor label of this sample is uncertain.

CDR3 residues: CASSLVRVGTEAFF. The CDR3 DNA is TGTGCCAGCAGCTTAGTCAGGGTGGGGACTGAAGCTTTCTTT. The chain combines TRBV13 with TRBJ1-1, with D possibly matching TRBD1 (5 bases). CDR3 size: 14 residues. Trimming stripped 1 base from V and 5 bases from J, with 11 bases between. Germline V CDR1 and CDR2: PRHDT, FYEKMQ (reference sequence).

This chain uses TRBV9 with TRBJ2-2; TRBD1 might be the D (5 bases). The V gene lost 3 bases and the J gene lost 1 base, with 7 bases spanning the gap. Germline V gives CDR1 SGDLS, CDR2 YYNGEE. The CDR3 loop spans 14 amino acids. The CDR3 loop reads CASSDRRNTGELFF. CDR3 nucleotide sequence: TGTGCCAGCAGCGACAGGAGGAACACCGGGGAGCTGTTTTTT.

The CDR3 spells CASHTANTEAFF. The CDR3 DNA is TGTGCCAGCCATACAGCGAACACTGAAGCTTTCTTT. This chain connects TRBV28 to TRBJ1-1; D is unclear. CDR1 is MDHEN and CDR2 is SYDVKM in the germline V gene. The CDR3 extends over 12 amino acids. V was cut by 8 bases and J by 1 base, with 8 bases left in between. The full variable domain, completed using reference TRBV28 and TRBJ1-1, is DVKVTQSSRYLVKRTGEKVFLECVQDMDHENMFWYRQDPGLGLRLIYFSYDVKMKEKGDIPEGYSVSREKKERFSLILESASTNQTSMYLCASHTANTEAFFGQGTRLTVV.

The CDR3 here is CASSTRRGSSGNTIYF. As DNA, the CDR3 is TGTGCCAGCAGCACTCGGCGGGGAAGCTCTGGAAACACCATATATTTT. This chain joins TRBV5-4 and TRBJ1-3, with D hard to call. The CDR3 runs 16 residues. Germline V gives CDR1 SGHNT, CDR2 YYREEE (reference sequence). With 4 bases removed from V and 0 bases from J, the gap between germline ends came to 14 bases.

The gene calls are TRBV5-1 and TRBJ1-6; 7 nucleotides match TRBD1. V lost 4 bases to trimming and J lost 7 bases; unmatched junction nucleotides: 8. Germline V gene lookup returns CDR1 SGHRS and CDR2 YFSETQ. The CDR3 runs to 15 residues. CDR3 in amino acids: CASSAGTATNSPLHF. The CDR3 bases are TGCGCCAGCAGCGCCGGGACAGCGACAAATTCACCCCTCCACTTT.

The CDR3 nucleotides read TGTGCCAACCCGAGGACTAGCGGGAAGTACAATGAGCAGTTCTTC. It codes for CANPRTSGKYNEQFF. The chain is built from TRBV25-1 and TRBJ2-1; the match to TRBD2 covers 12 bases. The J segment lost 4 bases and the V segment lost 10 bases, leaving 8 bases of the junction unmatched. Germline V gene data show CDR1 as MGHDK and CDR2 as SYGVNS. This CDR3 contains 15 residues.

The chain employs TRBV6-4 and TRBJ2-1, with D perhaps TRBD2 (6 bases). Trimming cost V 6 bases and J 5 bases, with 17 bases left between them. The germline V gene encodes CDR1 MRHNA and CDR2 SNTAGT. This CDR3 is built from 15 residues. Here the CDR3 reads CASSEGRGTHNEQFF. CDR3 nucleotide sequence: TGTGCCAGCAGCGAGGGACGGGGGACGCACAATGAGCAGTTCTTC.

This clone was seen only a few times. The V gene is TRBV7-2, the J gene TRBJ2-1; D is perhaps TRBD2 (5 bases). The length of the CDR3 is 13 residues. V lost 5 bases to trimming and J lost 8 bases, with 13 bases between them. CDR1 SGHTA and CDR2 FQGNSA come from the germline V gene. The CDR3 DNA sequence: TGTGCCAGCAGCCCCGGACTTCCCCATGAGCAGTTCTTC. Translating it yields CASSPGLPHEQFF. The full variable domain, with the rest looked up from reference TRBV7-2 and TRBJ2-1, is GAGVSQSPSNKVTEKGKDVELRCDPISGHTALYWYRQSLGQGLEFLIYFQGNSAPDKSGLPSDRFSAERTGGSVSTLTIQRTQQEDSAVYLCASSPGLPHEQFFGPGTRLTVL.

This clone was observed a single time. V gene TRBV27 combines with J gene TRBJ2-2; D is undetermined. V lost 5 bases and J 4 bases, leaving 11 bases between the germline ends. Looked up from germline, CDR1 is MNHEY and CDR2 is SMNVEV (reference sequence). This CDR3 comprises 14 residues. CDR3 bases: TGTGCCAGCAGTCCCCAGGTCTCCACCGGGGAGCTGTTTTTT. This gives the protein CASSPQVSTGELFF.

The chain joins TRBV7-8 to TRBJ1-1, with a possible D match to TRBD1 (6 bases). CDR1 is SGHVS, CDR2 FQNEAQ, per germline. The CDR3 spans 14 residues. V gave up 3 bases and J gave up 1 base, with 9 bases separating them. The CDR3 DNA is TGTGCCAGCAGCTTCTCCAGGGGGAACACTGAAGCTTTCTTT. Protein: CASSFSRGNTEAFF.

The chain has TRBV6-8 and TRBJ1-2; maybe TRBD1 (5 bases). Germline loops: CDR1 MNHGY, CDR2 SAAAGT. V shed 7 bases and J shed 4 bases, with 16 bases lying between them. The CDR3 totals 14 residues. CDR3 sequence reads: CASIPRDWVYGYTF. Written as DNA, the CDR3 is TGTGCCAGCATCCCTCGGGACTGGGTCTATGGCTACACCTTC.

This clone was recorded only once. The J gene is TRBJ2-7, the V gene TRBV6-2 or TRBV6-3; TRBD2 matches 11 bases. V trimming: 4 bases; J trimming: 1 base; junction bases outside the gene matches: 9. Germline V gives CDR1 MNHEY, CDR2 SVGEGT. The CDR3 is 17 amino acids. The CDR3 loop is CASSSPGLAEHSYEQYF. The DNA for the CDR3 is TGTGCCAGCAGTTCCCCGGGACTAGCGGAGCATTCCTACGAGCAGTACTTC.

The V gene is TRBV11-2, the J gene TRBJ2-1; D is unresolved. The CDR3 consists of 14 residues. CDR1 is SGHAT and CDR2 is FQNNGV in the germline V gene. Trimming pared 4 bases from V and 6 bases from J, leaving 13 bases between. The CDR3 sequence: CASSSISKFNEQFF. For the CDR3, the DNA is TGTGCCAGCAGCTCTATTTCAAAATTCAATGAGCAGTTCTTC.

The chain is built from TRBV5-1 and TRBJ1-4, with D unclear. V dropped 4 bases and J dropped 2 bases, with 12 bases sitting between them. CDR3 length equals 15 residues. Germline V lookup: CDR1 SGHRS, CDR2 YFSETQ. The CDR3 sequence is CASSPPSGTNEKLFF. DNA for the CDR3: TGCGCCAGCAGCCCCCCTTCGGGGACTAATGAAAAACTGTTTTTT.

The V and J genes are TRBV7-3 and TRBJ1-1; 8 positions match TRBD1. The CDR3 contains 17 residues. The germline V gene has CDR1 SGHTA and CDR2 FQGTGA. Trimming cost V 4 bases and J 5 bases; bases outside gene matches: 15. CDR3 DNA sequence: TGTGCCAGCAGCTCAGGCCCATCCTCAGGGGGCAGAACTGAAGCTTTCTTT. Residues: CASSSGPSSGGRTEAFF. The full variable domain, rest sourced from reference TRBV7-3 and TRBJ1-1, is GAGVSQTPSNKVTEKGKYVELRCDPISGHTALYWYRQSLGQGPEFLIYFQGTGAADDSGLPNDRFFAVRPEGSVSTLKIQRTERGDSAVYLCASSSGPSSGGRTEAFFGQGTRLTVV.

The chain recombines TRBV19 with TRBJ2-7; a weak D match, TRBD2 (6 bases). Germline V CDR1 and CDR2: LNHDA, SQIVND (reference sequence). Trimming shortened V by 5 bases and J by 2 bases, and 16 bases separated the two germline ends. This CDR3 spans 15 amino acids. CDR3 protein: CASSATGEAPYEQYF. In DNA, the CDR3 is TGTGCCAGTAGTGCGACGGGGGAGGCCCCCTACGAGCAGTACTTC.

About this clone itself: The limits of the CDR3 on the DNA are not certain, so only TCRdb's listed CDR3 is given. The CDR3 loop is CASSESPGVETPYIF. This chain links TRBV2 with TRBJ1-3. A total of 15 residues make up the CDR3, ends included. Germline loops: CDR1 SNHLY, CDR2 FYNNEI.

With regard to this clone: Within the sample, other DNA sequences also encode this same CDR3. This sequence joins TRBV2 and TRBJ1-1; D is unclear. Looked up from germline, CDR1 is SNHLY and CDR2 is FYNNEI. V gave up 4 bases and J gave up 0 bases, with 6 bases separating them. CDR3 length equals 13 residues. CDR3 in amino acids: CASSGQMNTEAFF. The CDR3 coding sequence is TGTGCCAGCAGTGGGCAGATGAACACTGAAGCTTTCTTT.

This clone is a singleton in its sample. The chain uses TRBV7-9 and TRBJ2-2; TRBD1 might be the D (5 bases). Germline V CDR1 and CDR2: SEHNR, FQNEAQ (reference sequence). Trimming removed 6 bases at V and 1 base at J, with 18 bases between. CDR3 size: 17 residues. CDR3 coding DNA: TGTGCCAGCAGACCTCCTCAGGGTCGGATGAACACCGGGGAGCTGTTTTTT. Encoded protein: CASRPPQGRMNTGELFF.

V gene TRBV19 combines with J gene TRBJ2-3, with D possibly matching TRBD1 (6 bases). The germline V gene encodes CDR1 LNHDA and CDR2 SQIVND (reference sequence). The CDR3 sequence is 15 residues long. V was shortened by 8 bases and J by 6 bases, with 21 bases between the two germline ends. CDR3 loop: CASHPTGSSRDTQYF. DNA of the CDR3: TGTGCCAGTCACCCTACAGGGTCTAGTCGTGATACGCAGTATTTT.

The sample holds a few counts of this clone. V is TRBV2 and J is TRBJ2-1; D perhaps matches TRBD1 (6 bases). CDR1 is SNHLY and CDR2 is FYNNEI in the germline V gene. CDR3 length equals 12 residues. Trimming took off 5 bases at V and 9 bases at J, with 11 bases between the two ends. For the CDR3, the DNA is TGTGCCAGCAGTAAACAGGGCTCTGAGCAGTTCTTC. It encodes CASSKQGSEQFF.

This chain joins TRBV6-1 and TRBJ2-3, with D possibly being TRBD1 (6 bases). Trimming removed 2 bases at V and 3 bases at J, with 9 bases between. The CDR3 loop spans 14 amino acids. CDR1 MNHNS and CDR2 SASEGT come from the germline V gene. The CDR3 DNA sequence: TGTGCCAGCAGTGAACTTGGACAGACAGATACGCAGTATTTT. Encoded protein: CASSELGQTDTQYF.